Following are 28 T cell receptor beta chains from one sample sequenced in a study of cytomegalovirus exposure and HLA in healthy donors. The PCR had 60 Vbeta and 13 Jbeta primers. Produced via immunoSEQ multiplex PCR; TCRdb's table is partial and in-frame only. The profile shows fewer than 150,000 clones, 70% to 75% of them singletons. The sample comprised PBMCs. The receptors derive from a human donor in good health.

This sequence joins TRBV6-5 and TRBJ2-7, with unresolved D. This CDR3 has 13 residues. The germline gives CDR1 MNHEY, CDR2 SVGAGI. The V end was cut by 2 bases, the J end by 2 bases, with 7 bases between. CDR3 region: CASSYGSPYEQYF. The DNA of the CDR3 is TGTGCCAGCAGTTACGGCAGTCCCTACGAGCAGTACTTC.

The chain employs TRBV15 and TRBJ1-5; a weak D match, TRBD1 (6 bases). The germline V gene has CDR1 LNHNV and CDR2 YYDKDF (reference sequence). Trimming cost V 4 bases and J 1 base, with 8 bases left between them. The CDR3 sequence is 14 residues long. The DNA of the CDR3 is TGTGCCACCAGCACAGGGGTGAGCAATCAGCCCCAGCATTTT. This codes for CATSTGVSNQPQHF.

This clone was seen more than once but under ten times. This chain joins TRBV7-2 and TRBJ2-2, with D perhaps matching TRBD2 (6 bases). V gave up 2 bases and J gave up 0 bases, with 7 bases separating them. The CDR3 is 15 residues long. Germline assignment: CDR1 SGHTA and CDR2 FQGNSA. The CDR3 is CASSLSGANTGELFF. CDR3 nucleotides: TGTGCCAGCAGCTTATCGGGGGCGAACACCGGGGAGCTGTTTTTT.

This clone was seen only once. The J gene is TRBJ1-5, the V gene TRBV10-3; 7 bases are shared with TRBD1. The trim removed 10 bases at V and 2 bases at J, leaving 5 bases unmatched. CDR3 length equals 13 residues. Looked up from germline, CDR1 is ENHRY and CDR2 is SYGVKD. Here the CDR3 reads CATGGQGNQPQHF. DNA of the CDR3: TGTGCCACCGGAGGACAGGGCAATCAGCCCCAGCATTTT.

The J gene is TRBJ2-5, the V gene TRBV6-6, with 13 nucleotides matching TRBD2. This CDR3 spans 16 amino acids. Trimming at V came to 6 bases and at J to 5 bases, leaving 9 bases not matched to a gene. In germline, CDR1 is MNHNY, CDR2 SVGAGI (reference sequence). CDR3 coding DNA: TGTGCCAGCAGCCCTATGGGACTAGCGGGGAGGGAGACCCAGTACTTC. Translated, it gives CASSPMGLAGRETQYF.

The chain combines TRBV7-9 with TRBJ1-2, with a possible D match to TRBD1 (6 bases). V shed 4 bases and J shed 3 bases, with 15 bases lying between them. The germline V gene encodes CDR1 SEHNR and CDR2 FQNEAQ (reference sequence). The CDR3 is 15 amino acids. The CDR3 loop is CASSSQQGLDYGYTF. The DNA for the CDR3 is TGTGCCAGCAGCTCCCAACAGGGTCTGGACTATGGCTACACCTTC.

The CDR3 here is CASYPTSTDTQYF. In nucleotides, the CDR3 is TGTGCCAGCTACCCTACGAGCACAGATACGCAGTATTTT. V usage is TRBV7-9 and J usage is TRBJ2-3; D unresolved. The V gene's germline CDR1 is SEHNR and CDR2 FQNEAQ (reference sequence). CDR3 size: 13 residues. The V end lost 8 bases, the J end lost 0 bases, and 9 bases lay between the germline ends.

The chain has TRBV28 and TRBJ2-1; tentative D call: TRBD1 (5 bases). The V and J ends lost 6 bases and 2 bases respectively, with 14 bases between them. Germline CDR1 reads MDHEN; CDR2 reads SYDVKM. The CDR3 runs to 15 residues. Here the CDR3 reads CASRQRGGTYNEQFF. CDR3 nucleotides: TGTGCCAGCAGACAAAGGGGCGGTACCTACAATGAGCAGTTCTTC.

The CDR3 sequence is CASRGQVDEQYF. The CDR3 DNA reads as TGTGCCAGCAGGGGACAGGTGGACGAGCAGTACTTC. The chain is built from TRBV2 and TRBJ2-7; 8 positions match TRBD1. The germline V gene encodes CDR1 SNHLY and CDR2 FYNNEI. The CDR3 sequence is 12 residues long. V dropped 6 bases and J dropped 5; count of bases not matched to a gene: 3.

This clone was observed a single time. The chain combines TRBV14 with TRBJ2-7; unclear D gene. CDR3 length: 12 residues. V was trimmed by 4 bases and J by 4 bases, leaving 8 bases between them. Germline CDR1 is SGHDN and CDR2 is FVKESK. CDR3: CASSPTGYEQYF. Here the CDR3 DNA reads TGTGCCAGCAGCCCCACCGGGTACGAGCAGTACTTC.

The J gene is TRBJ2-2, the V gene TRBV4-2; 14 bases are shared with TRBD2. V shed 3 bases, J shed 1 base, and the junction held 10 bases outside the gene matches. The CDR3 runs to 20 residues. The germline V gene encodes CDR1 LGHNA and CDR2 YNFKEQ. CDR3 sequence: CASSHLGLAGGKGNTGELFF. DNA for the CDR3: TGTGCCAGCAGCCACCTCGGACTAGCGGGGGGAAAGGGGAACACCGGGGAGCTGTTTTTT.

The chain is built from TRBV5-6 and TRBJ2-2, with 12 positions matching TRBD2. After removal of 4 bases from V and 8 bases from J, the junction contained 18 bases not matched to a gene. Germline V lookup: CDR1 SGHDT, CDR2 YYEEEE. The CDR3 length is 19 residues. Here the CDR3 reads CASSPLPTSGGPQLGELFF. In DNA, the CDR3 is TGTGCCAGCAGCCCCCTCCCGACTAGCGGGGGACCACAACTGGGGGAGCTGTTTTTT.

Worth noting for this clone: This CDR3 is also generated by other DNA sequences in the sample. The chain joins TRBV6-1 to TRBJ2-7, with 7 bases aligning to TRBD1. V trimming: 1 base; J trimming: 1 base; junction bases outside the gene matches: 4. There are 15 residues in the CDR3. Per germline, CDR1 MNHNS and CDR2 SASEGT. The CDR3 sequence is CASSEEGQVSYEQYF. The CDR3 DNA follows: TGTGCCAGCAGTGAAGAAGGACAGGTTTCCTACGAGCAGTACTTC.

The chain is built from TRBV12-5 and TRBJ2-1; D gene uncertain. Germline CDR1 reads LGHNT; CDR2 reads FRNRAP. The V and J ends lost 2 bases and 5 bases respectively, with 7 bases between them. This CDR3 comprises 13 residues. The CDR3 is CASGLIPNNEQFF. DNA for the CDR3: TGTGCTAGTGGTTTGATTCCCAACAATGAGCAGTTCTTC.

The chain employs TRBV5-1 and TRBJ1-1; possibly TRBD1 for D (5 bases). The CDR3 consists of 14 residues. V lost 2 bases to trimming and J lost 4 bases, with 12 bases between them. From germline, CDR1 is SGHRS and CDR2 YFSETQ. The CDR3 DNA sequence: TGCGCCAGCAGCTTTAGGGGCGCCGTCACTGAAGCTTTCTTT. Protein product: CASSFRGAVTEAFF.

This chain links TRBV9 with TRBJ1-1; perhaps TRBD1 as D (5 bases). V lost 0 bases to trimming and J lost 8 bases, with 11 bases between them. Germline V gene lookup returns CDR1 SGDLS and CDR2 YYNGEE. CDR3 length equals 13 residues. CDR3 amino acids: CASSVGGDSEAFF. The CDR3 region has the DNA TGTGCCAGCAGCGTAGGTGGGGACTCCGAAGCTTTCTTT. Supplemented by reference TRBV9 and TRBJ1-1, the full variable domain reads DSGVTQTPKHLITATGQRVTLRCSPRSGDLSVYWYQQSLDQGLQFLIQYYNGEERAKGNILERFSAQQFPDLHSELNLSSLELGDSALYFCASSVGGDSEAFFGQGTRLTVV.

The chain links TRBV5-1 to TRBJ2-1; TRBD2 matches 10 bases. V shed 4 bases, J shed 9 bases, and the junction held 7 bases outside the gene matches. Germline lookup yields CDR1 SGHRS and CDR2 YFSETQ. This CDR3 has 14 amino acids. This CDR3 is CASSPLAGVGEQFF. The CDR3 DNA reads as TGCGCCAGCAGCCCCCTAGCGGGAGTGGGTGAGCAGTTCTTC.

The chain is built from TRBV18 and TRBJ1-2; D is unresolved. V lost 6 bases and J lost 2, with 7 bases in between. The CDR3 spans 12 residues. Germline CDR1 reads KGHSH; CDR2 reads LQKENI. CDR3 loop: CASSPENYGYTF. The CDR3 bases are TGTGCCAGCTCCCCCGAGAACTATGGCTACACCTTC.

J is TRBJ2-1 and V is TRBV25-1; 8 bases are shared with TRBD2. The CDR3 spans 16 residues. V was pared by 4 bases and J by 9 bases, with 14 bases of the junction left unmatched. Germline V lookup: CDR1 MGHDK, CDR2 SYGVNS. The CDR3 nucleotides read TGTGCCAGCAGTGGCCTAGCGGGTCTAACCTGGGGTGAGCAGTTCTTC. Its protein product is CASSGLAGLTWGEQFF. Based on the CDR3 plus reference TRBV25-1 and TRBJ2-1, the full variable domain is EADIYQTPRYLVIGTGKKITLECSQTMGHDKMYWYQQDPGMELHLIHYSYGVNSTEKGDLSSESTVSRIRTEHFPLTLESARPSHTSQYLCASSGLAGLTWGEQFFGPGTRLTVL.

This rearrangement joins TRBV10-2 to TRBJ1-5; 9 nucleotides line up with TRBD1. Per the germline V gene, CDR1 is WSHSY and CDR2 is SAAADI. J gave up 6 bases and V 4 bases, and 7 bases lay outside the gene matches. The CDR3 spans 15 residues. CDR3 nucleotides: TGCGCCAGCAGTGCAGGGACAGGGTTTATTCAGCCCCAGCATTTT. This sequence encodes CASSAGTGFIQPQHF.

This clone was detected only once. J is TRBJ1-2 and V is TRBV19, with a weak D call TRBD1 (6 bases). The CDR3 has 14 amino acids. Trimming took off 7 bases at V and 8 bases at J, with 20 bases between the two ends. Germline V lookup: CDR1 LNHDA, CDR2 SQIVND (reference sequence). This CDR3 reads CASTPRGTRRGYTF. The CDR3 coding sequence is TGTGCCAGTACCCCAAGGGGGACAAGGCGGGGCTACACCTTC.

This sequence joins TRBV7-4 and TRBJ1-3; 11 bases map to TRBD1. The CDR3 extends over 17 amino acids. The germline CDR1 and CDR2 sequences are SGHVT and SQSDAQ. Trimming took 5 bases from V and 8 from J; bases not matched to a gene: 14. CDR3 loop: CASSLTGTGGSGDTIYF. The DNA of the CDR3 is TGTGCCAGCAGCCTTACCGGGACAGGGGGAAGTGGGGACACCATATATTTT.

This clone has only a few counts. The J gene is TRBJ2-7, the V gene TRBV19; 9 bases align to TRBD1. The CDR3 runs 14 residues. The ends lost 6 bases at V and 1 base at J; junction bases unmatched: 4. The germline V gene encodes CDR1 LNHDA and CDR2 SQIVND (reference sequence). Written as DNA, the CDR3 is TGTGCCAGTAGCTACGGGACAGGGTCCTACGAGCAGTACTTC. Residues: CASSYGTGSYEQYF. The full variable domain, with the rest looked up from reference TRBV19 and TRBJ2-7, is DGGITQSPKYLFRKEGQNVTLSCEQNLNHDAMYWYRQDPGQGLRLIYYSQIVNDFQKGDIAEGYSVSREKKESFPLTVTSAQKNPTAFYLCASSYGTGSYEQYFGPGTRLTVT.

The chain carries TRBV19 and TRBJ1-5, with D possibly being TRBD1 (6 bases). CDR1 and CDR2 from the germline V gene are LNHDA and SQIVND (reference sequence). Trimming stripped 7 bases from V and 5 bases from J, with 21 bases between. There are 16 residues in the CDR3. The CDR3 DNA sequence: TGTGCCAGTACCGGCCCTGGGCAGGGGCGCTATCAGCCCCAGCATTTT. Its translation is CASTGPGQGRYQPQHF.

The chain combines TRBV10-2 with TRBJ2-3; 15 bases match TRBD2. Germline assignment: CDR1 WSHSY and CDR2 SAAADI. V was clipped by 1 base and J by 3 bases; unmatched bases: 5. The length of the CDR3 is 18 residues. CDR3 sequence reads: CASSEFIGLAGGTDTQYF. The CDR3 DNA reads as TGCGCCAGCAGTGAGTTCATCGGACTAGCGGGGGGGACAGATACGCAGTATTTT.

The gene calls are TRBV14 and TRBJ2-1; D perhaps matches TRBD1 (6 bases). The V end lost 7 bases, the J end lost 6 bases, and 13 bases lay between the germline ends. The CDR3 is 13 residues long. The germline CDR1 and CDR2 sequences are SGHDN and FVKESK. CDR3 DNA sequence: TGTGCCAGCACACAGGGTCTTTTCAATGAGCAGTTCTTC. Its protein is CASTQGLFNEQFF.

V and J are TRBV29-1 and TRBJ1-2; D may be TRBD1 (5 bases). Trimming removed 2 bases at V and 1 base at J, with 8 bases between. The CDR3 contains 13 residues. Per the germline V gene, CDR1 is SQVTM and CDR2 is ANQGSEA. The CDR3 protein is CSVELTVNYGYTF. CDR3 DNA sequence: TGCAGCGTTGAACTGACAGTTAACTATGGCTACACCTTC.

This clone was detected only once. V usage is TRBV29-1 and J usage is TRBJ2-5; weak D call: TRBD2 (6 bases). Germline values: CDR1 SQVTM, CDR2 ANQGSEA. The CDR3 spans 15 residues. V was shortened by 4 bases and J by 1 base, with 16 bases between the two germline ends. CDR3: CSVALLGTPQETQYF. CDR3 nucleotides: TGCAGCGTTGCATTACTCGGGACTCCCCAAGAGACCCAGTACTTC.